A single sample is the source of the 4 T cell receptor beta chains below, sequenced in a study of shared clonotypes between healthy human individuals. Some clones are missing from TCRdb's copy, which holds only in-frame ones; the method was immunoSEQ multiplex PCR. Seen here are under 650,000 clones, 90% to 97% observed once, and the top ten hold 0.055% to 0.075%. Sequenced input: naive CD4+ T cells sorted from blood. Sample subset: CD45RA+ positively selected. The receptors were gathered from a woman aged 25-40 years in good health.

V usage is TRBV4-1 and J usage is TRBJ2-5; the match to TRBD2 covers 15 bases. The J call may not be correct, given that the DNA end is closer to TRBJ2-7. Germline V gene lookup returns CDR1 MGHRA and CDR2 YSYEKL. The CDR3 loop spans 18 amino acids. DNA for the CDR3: TGCGCCAGCAGCCCGGGACTAGCGGGAGGCAAGACCTCCTACGAGCAGTACTTC. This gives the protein CASSPGLAGGKTSYEQYF.

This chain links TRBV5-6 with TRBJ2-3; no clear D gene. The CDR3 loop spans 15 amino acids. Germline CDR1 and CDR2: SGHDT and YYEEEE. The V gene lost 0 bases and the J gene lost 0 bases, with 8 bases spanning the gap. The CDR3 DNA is TGTGCCAGCAGCTTGGGAGCCTCTAGCACAGATACGCAGTATTTT. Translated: CASSLGASSTDTQYF.

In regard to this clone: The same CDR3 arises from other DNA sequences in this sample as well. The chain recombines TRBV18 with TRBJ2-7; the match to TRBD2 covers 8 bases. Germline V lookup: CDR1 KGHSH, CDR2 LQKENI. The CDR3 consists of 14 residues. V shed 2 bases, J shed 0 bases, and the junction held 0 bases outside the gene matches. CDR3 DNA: TGTGCCAGCTCACCAGGGACTAGCTCCTACGAGCAGTACTTC. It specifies CASSPGTSSYEQYF.

In DNA, the CDR3 is TGTGCCAGTATGGGGAGGAGAGATTACAATGAGCAGTTCTTC. Its translation is CASMGRRDYNEQFF. V and J are TRBV19 and TRBJ2-1, with a possible D match to TRBD2 (6 bases). The germline V gene encodes CDR1 LNHDA and CDR2 SQIVND (reference sequence). This CDR3 has 14 amino acids. Trimming cost V 7 bases and J 4 bases, with 14 bases left between them.